The present entry profiles one TCR beta chain with its context. Its antigen is currently unknown. Time point meaning: cycle 4 day 1 (C4D1), after less than 7 weeks of nivolumab. All trial patients relapsed after autologous stem cell transplantation. The germline V gene encodes CDR1 MGHDK and CDR2 SYGVNS. V was trimmed by 5 bases and J by 5 bases, leaving 15 bases between them. The CDR3 consists of 15 residues. This entry belongs to a study of PD-1 blockade in classical Hodgkin lymphoma. Overall study results and limits: A significant rise in TCR diversity was seen by C4D1 for CD4+ cells but not for CD8+ cells. Patients who responded completely had about the same baseline diversity as newly diagnosed patients.

Assay used: immunoSEQ multiplex PCR; TCRdb lists only in-frame clones, some missing. The table has tens of thousands of clones, around 80% seen once. This TCR was recovered from a human donor with classical Hodgkin lymphoma. Here the sequenced sample was peripheral blood mononuclear cells (PBMCs), taken before the fourth cycle of nivolumab. The chain is built from TRBV25-1 and TRBJ2-2; a possible D gene is TRBD1 (5 bases). This CDR3 reads CASSTPRVSTGELFF. As DNA, the CDR3 is TGTGCCAGCAGTACTCCCAGGGTGTCTACCGGGGAGCTGTTTTTT.